The 20 T cell receptor beta chains presented below share a single source sample, sequenced in a study of blood T cell repertoires in COVID-19. Sequenced by immunoSEQ multiplex PCR; TCRdb stores in-frame clones only, minus some. Here the sample spans about 200,000 clones, about 93% being singletons. The sample consisted of peripheral blood. These receptors came from a man aged 50-60 years with acute or convalescent COVID-19.

The chain links TRBV11-2 to TRBJ1-2; the match to TRBD1 covers 8 bases. V was clipped by 5 bases and J by 2 bases; unmatched bases: 7. The germline V gene has CDR1 SGHAT and CDR2 FQNNGV. The CDR3 covers 15 residues. The CDR3: CASSGPRQGNYGYTF. The CDR3 coding sequence is TGTGCCAGCAGCGGCCCCCGACAGGGGAACTATGGCTACACCTTC. Full variable domain (rest looked up from reference TRBV11-2 and TRBJ1-2): EAGVAQSPRYKIIEKRQSVAFWCNPISGHATLYWYQQILGQGPKLLIQFQNNGVVDDSQLPKDRFSAERLKGVDSTLKIQPAKLEDSAVYLCASSGPRQGNYGYTFGSGTRLTVV.

This clone was counted a single time. The chain has TRBV9 and TRBJ1-4, with TRBD1 as a possible D gene (5 bases). CDR3 length: 15 amino acids. Germline V gene data show CDR1 as SGDLS and CDR2 as YYNGEE. V was pared by 4 bases and J by 8 bases, with 18 bases between. The CDR3 DNA follows: TGTGCCAGCAGCTTAGCCGGGGACGGGGGGGAAAAACTGTTTTTT. Encoded protein: CASSLAGDGGEKLFF.

The rearrangement joins TRBV28 to TRBJ1-5; 8 bases agree with TRBD1. Per germline, CDR1 MDHEN and CDR2 SYDVKM. The CDR3 is 14 residues long. V trimming: 3 bases; J trimming: 5 bases; junction bases outside the gene matches: 3. In DNA form, the CDR3 reads TGTGCCAGCAGTTTTCCGGGACAGGATCAGCCCCAGCATTTT. Its protein is CASSFPGQDQPQHF.

The V call is TRBV27, the J call TRBJ1-4; a weak D match, TRBD1 (6 bases). Trimming left V 2 bases short and J 5 bases short, with 18 bases between. Per germline, CDR1 MNHEY and CDR2 SMNVEV (reference sequence). This CDR3 is 17 amino acids long. The CDR3 sequence is CASSLDPIGQPNEKLFF. The CDR3 DNA reads as TGTGCCAGCAGTTTAGACCCTATAGGACAGCCGAATGAAAAACTGTTTTTT. Supplemented by reference TRBV27 and TRBJ1-4, the full variable domain reads EAQVTQNPRYLITVTGKKLTVTCSQNMNHEYMSWYRQDPGLGLRQIYYSMNVEVTDKGDVPEGYKVSRKEKRNFPLILESPSPNQTSLYFCASSLDPIGQPNEKLFFGSGTQLSVL.

V usage is TRBV28 and J usage is TRBJ1-5, with D perhaps matching TRBD1 (5 bases). The length of the CDR3 is 13 residues. V lost 7 bases, J lost 6 bases, and 13 bases lay in between. Germline loops: CDR1 MDHEN, CDR2 SYDVKM. The CDR3 region has the DNA TGTGCCAGCACCTCAGGGATGGGTCAGCCCCAGCATTTT. Its translation: CASTSGMGQPQHF.

V is TRBV30 and J is TRBJ2-7; a possible D gene is TRBD1 (5 bases). Germline V gene sequence: CDR1 GTSNPN, CDR2 SVGIG (reference sequence). Deletions cut 3 bases from V and 2 bases from J, with 5 bases between. The CDR3 spans 11 residues. For the CDR3, the DNA is TGTGCCTGGAGGACAGCCTACGAGCAGTACTTC. Protein sequence: CAWRTAYEQYF.

CDR3 in amino acids: CAWLRGYEQFF. DNA of the CDR3: TGTGCCTGGCTCAGGGGCTATGAGCAGTTCTTC. V usage is TRBV30 and J usage is TRBJ2-1, with D tentatively TRBD1 (6 bases). V shed 5 bases and J shed 8 bases, with 10 bases lying between them. The V gene's germline CDR1 is GTSNPN and CDR2 SVGIG (reference sequence). The length of the CDR3 is 11 residues.

The chain uses TRBV5-3 and TRBJ1-4, with D maybe TRBD1 (6 bases). TRBV5-3 is annotated as an ORF whose role is uncertain. The CDR3 is made up of 13 amino acids. The germline V and J ends were trimmed by 8 bases and 4 bases, with 12 bases remaining between them. CDR3: CARLQGNNEKLFF. CDR3 sequence (DNA): TGTGCCAGGCTACAGGGTAATAATGAAAAACTGTTTTTT.

This clone was picked up one time. The V and J genes are TRBV27 and TRBJ2-7; D unclear. Trimming pared 5 bases from V and 5 bases from J, leaving 13 bases between. Germline CDR1 is MNHEY and CDR2 is SMNVEV (reference sequence). The CDR3 extends over 13 amino acids. CDR3 nucleotide sequence: TGTGCCAGCAGTCGTGCCGGTACGAACGAGCAGTACTTC. Translation: CASSRAGTNEQYF.

The chain combines TRBV6-5 with TRBJ2-5; D perhaps matches TRBD1 (6 bases). This CDR3 is built from 14 residues. Trimming left V 5 bases short and J 5 bases short, with 15 bases between. Looked up from germline, CDR1 is MNHEY and CDR2 is SVGAGI. Here the CDR3 reads CASSPWGPVETQYF. The DNA of the CDR3 is TGTGCCAGCAGTCCTTGGGGGCCGGTGGAGACCCAGTACTTC.

The chain is built from TRBV7-3 and TRBJ2-5; 14 bases agree with TRBD2. Germline V CDR1 and CDR2: SGHTA, FQGTGA. The CDR3 is 15 amino acids. V lost 5 bases to trimming and J lost 5 bases; unmatched junction nucleotides: 4. CDR3 coding DNA: TGTGCCAGCAGCCGACTAGCGGGAGGGCAGGAGACCCAGTACTTC. This gives the protein CASSRLAGGQETQYF.

The chain is built from TRBV7-2 and TRBJ2-2, with a tentative D call TRBD2 (5 bases). The germline V gene encodes CDR1 SGHTA and CDR2 FQGNSA. The germline V and J ends were trimmed by 1 base and 6 bases, with 12 bases remaining between them. This CDR3 has 15 amino acids. CDR3 sequence: CASSLVPGVSGELFF. CDR3 sequence (DNA): TGTGCCAGCAGCTTAGTTCCCGGGGTTTCCGGGGAGCTGTTTTTT.

The chain joins TRBV19 to TRBJ2-2, with D possibly matching TRBD1 (5 bases). Germline lookup yields CDR1 LNHDA and CDR2 SQIVND (reference sequence). The CDR3 is made up of 14 amino acids. The ends were cut back, 9 bases at V and 4 bases at J, with 15 bases in the middle. The CDR3 protein is CASSNRGGTGELFF. The CDR3 region has the DNA TGTGCCAGCTCAAATAGGGGTGGCACCGGGGAGCTGTTTTTT. Complete variable domain (other parts from reference TRBV19 and TRBJ2-2): DGGITQSPKYLFRKEGQNVTLSCEQNLNHDAMYWYRQDPGQGLRLIYYSQIVNDFQKGDIAEGYSVSREKKESFPLTVTSAQKNPTAFYLCASSNRGGTGELFFGEGSRLTVL.

J is TRBJ1-2 and V is TRBV9, with no clear D. The ends were cut back, 0 bases at V and 3 bases at J, with 12 bases in the middle. Germline CDR1 reads SGDLS; CDR2 reads YYNGEE. This CDR3 has 15 amino acids. This CDR3 is CASSVGAFLDYGYTF. The CDR3 DNA reads TGTGCCAGCAGCGTAGGAGCGTTTCTGGACTATGGCTACACCTTC.

The J gene is TRBJ1-5, the V gene TRBV6-5; 7 bases map to TRBD1. CDR1 and CDR2 from the germline V gene are MNHEY and SVGAGI. This CDR3 region has 14 residues. Trimming took 2 bases from V and 5 from J; bases not matched to a gene: 3. The CDR3 DNA reads as TGTGCCAGCAGTTACGAAAGGGGGCATCAGCCCCAGCATTTT. It specifies CASSYERGHQPQHF.

This clone was detected only once. The chain links TRBV5-1 to TRBJ2-3; 11 bases map to TRBD2. CDR3 length: 15 amino acids. The V segment lost 0 bases and the J segment 5 bases; nucleotides outside the gene matches: 2. Germline V lookup: CDR1 SGHRS, CDR2 YFSETQ. This CDR3 is CASSLGLAGLDTQYF. In DNA form, the CDR3 reads TGCGCCAGCAGCTTGGGACTAGCGGGGCTAGATACGCAGTATTTT.

V usage is TRBV6-2 or TRBV6-3 and J usage is TRBJ1-4; D is unresolved. Germline assignment: CDR1 MNHEY and CDR2 SVGEGT. The CDR3 spans 14 residues. The V end lost 2 bases, the J end lost 8 bases, and 12 bases lay between the germline ends. The CDR3 reads CASSYEWLQEKLFF. CDR3 in DNA: TGTGCCAGCAGTTACGAGTGGCTACAGGAAAAACTGTTTTTT.

This chain joins TRBV11-2 and TRBJ1-1, with D unclear. This CDR3 has 15 residues. Trimming stripped 3 bases from V and 3 bases from J, with 14 bases between. CDR1 and CDR2 (germline): SGHAT, FQNNGV. The CDR3 loop reads CASSFRGGADTEAFF. Written as DNA, the CDR3 is TGTGCCAGCAGCTTTCGGGGTGGTGCGGACACTGAAGCTTTCTTT.

The chain employs TRBV29-1 and TRBJ2-1; perhaps TRBD2 as D (7 bases). This CDR3 spans 12 amino acids. Germline loops: CDR1 SQVTM, CDR2 ANQGSEA. V was trimmed by 3 bases and J by 9 bases, leaving 12 bases between them. The CDR3 DNA follows: TGCAGCGTTGAGGGGGGGCCCGTTGAGCAGTTCTTC. Residues: CSVEGGPVEQFF.

Here the CDR3 reads CASGGDYNEQFF. CDR3 coding DNA: TGTGCCAGCGGGGGGGACTACAATGAGCAGTTCTTC. The chain joins TRBV3-1 (or the pseudogene TRBV3-2) to TRBJ2-1; 7 nucleotides agree with TRBD2. Germline V gene sequence: CDR1 LGHDT, CDR2 YNNKEL (reference sequence). V trimming: 8 bases; J trimming: 3 bases; junction bases outside the gene matches: 1. The CDR3 contains 12 residues.